This T cell receptor beta chain is from a study of blood T cell repertoires in COVID-19. Original processing methods: Amplifying reference gene primers gave estimates of nucleated cell counts. Assay: immunoSEQ multiplex PCR; the TCRdb copy retains only in-frame clones and omits some. Clone size and the V and J calls come from that table; the DNA yielded D and trimming. Among nearly 70,000 clones listed, 70% to 90% were seen once. J lost 6 bases, V lost 5 bases, and 5 bases had no gene match. The CDR3 covers 13 residues. CDR1 and CDR2 from the germline V gene are SGHAT and FQNNGV. What was sequenced was peripheral blood. This clonotype originated in a woman in her seventies with acute or convalescent COVID-19. The V gene is TRBV11-2, the J gene TRBJ1-2, with 8 nucleotides matching TRBD1. As DNA, the CDR3 is TGTGCCAGCAGCCGTGACAGGGGAAATGGCTACACCTTC. Translated, it gives CASSRDRGNGYTF. Full variable domain (outside the CDR3, taken from reference TRBV11-2 and TRBJ1-2): EAGVAQSPRYKIIEKRQSVAFWCNPISGHATLYWYQQILGQGPKLLIQFQNNGVVDDSQLPKDRFSAERLKGVDSTLKIQPAKLEDSAVYLCASSRDRGNGYTFGSGTRLTVV.